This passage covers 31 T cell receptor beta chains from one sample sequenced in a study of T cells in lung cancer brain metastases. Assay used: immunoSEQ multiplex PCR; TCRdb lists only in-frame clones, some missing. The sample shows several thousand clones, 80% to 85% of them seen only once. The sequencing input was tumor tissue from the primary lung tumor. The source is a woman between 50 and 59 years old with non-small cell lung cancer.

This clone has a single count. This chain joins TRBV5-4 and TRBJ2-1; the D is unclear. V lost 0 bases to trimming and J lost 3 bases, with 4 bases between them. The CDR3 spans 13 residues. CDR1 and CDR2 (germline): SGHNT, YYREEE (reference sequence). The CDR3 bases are TGTGCCAGCAGCTTGGTCAGCTACAATGAGCAGTTCTTC. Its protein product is CASSLVSYNEQFF.

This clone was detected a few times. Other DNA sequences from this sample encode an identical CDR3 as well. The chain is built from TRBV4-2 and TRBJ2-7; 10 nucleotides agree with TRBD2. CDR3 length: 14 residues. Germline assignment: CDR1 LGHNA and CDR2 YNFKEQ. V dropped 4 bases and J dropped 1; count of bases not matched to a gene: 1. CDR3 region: CASSRTSGSYEQYF. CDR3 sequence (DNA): TGTGCCAGCAGCCGGACTAGCGGATCCTACGAGCAGTACTTC.

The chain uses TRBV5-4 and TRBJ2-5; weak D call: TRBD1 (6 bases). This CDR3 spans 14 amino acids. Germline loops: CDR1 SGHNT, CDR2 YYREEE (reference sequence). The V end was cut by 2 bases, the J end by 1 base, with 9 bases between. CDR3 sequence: CASSFTGIQETQYF. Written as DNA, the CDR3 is TGTGCCAGCAGCTTTACAGGGATCCAAGAGACCCAGTACTTC.

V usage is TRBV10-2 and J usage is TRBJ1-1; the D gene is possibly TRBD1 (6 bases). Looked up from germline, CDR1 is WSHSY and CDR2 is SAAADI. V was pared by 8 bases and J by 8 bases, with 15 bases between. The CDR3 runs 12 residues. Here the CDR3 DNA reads TGCGCCAGCCTCGGGGGGCAGATAGAAGCTTTCTTT. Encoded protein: CASLGGQIEAFF.

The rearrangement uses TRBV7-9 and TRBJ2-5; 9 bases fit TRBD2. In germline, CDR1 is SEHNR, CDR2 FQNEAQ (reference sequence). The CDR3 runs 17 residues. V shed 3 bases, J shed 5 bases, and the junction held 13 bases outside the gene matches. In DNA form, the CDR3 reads TGTGCCAGCAGCTTCACGTCAGGTAGCGGGAGCCTGGAGACCCAGTACTTC. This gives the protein CASSFTSGSGSLETQYF.

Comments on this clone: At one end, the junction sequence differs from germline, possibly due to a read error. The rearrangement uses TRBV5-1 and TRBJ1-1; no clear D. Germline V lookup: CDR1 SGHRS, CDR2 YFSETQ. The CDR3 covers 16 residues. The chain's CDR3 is CASSSIAGGGNPEAFF. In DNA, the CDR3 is TGCGCCAGCAGCTCAATCGCGGGTGGAGGGAACCCTGAAGCTTTCTTT.

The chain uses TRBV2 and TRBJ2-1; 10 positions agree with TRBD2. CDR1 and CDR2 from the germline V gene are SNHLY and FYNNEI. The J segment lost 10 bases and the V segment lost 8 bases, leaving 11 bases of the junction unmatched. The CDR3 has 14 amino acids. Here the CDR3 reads CASGASSGGWEQFF. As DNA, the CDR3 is TGTGCCAGCGGGGCCTCTAGCGGGGGCTGGGAGCAGTTCTTC.

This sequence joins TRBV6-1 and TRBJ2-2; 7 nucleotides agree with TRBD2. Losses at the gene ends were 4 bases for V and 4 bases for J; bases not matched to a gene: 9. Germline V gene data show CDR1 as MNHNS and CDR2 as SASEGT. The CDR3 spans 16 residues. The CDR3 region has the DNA TGTGCCAGCAGTGGAGCCCCGGGGGGTAGCACCGGGGAGCTGTTTTTT. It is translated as CASSGAPGGSTGELFF.

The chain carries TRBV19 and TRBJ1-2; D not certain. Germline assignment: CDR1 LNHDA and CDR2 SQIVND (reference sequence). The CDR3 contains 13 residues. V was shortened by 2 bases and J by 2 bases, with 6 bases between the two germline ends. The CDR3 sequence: CASSIPSNYGYTF. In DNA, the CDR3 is TGTGCCAGTAGTATACCGTCCAACTATGGCTACACCTTC.

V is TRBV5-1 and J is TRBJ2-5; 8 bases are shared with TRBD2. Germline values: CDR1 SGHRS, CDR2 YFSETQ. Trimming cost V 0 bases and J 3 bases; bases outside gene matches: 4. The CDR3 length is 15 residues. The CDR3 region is CASSLAGTREETQYF. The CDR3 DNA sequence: TGCGCCAGCAGCTTGGCCGGGACTAGGGAAGAGACCCAGTACTTC. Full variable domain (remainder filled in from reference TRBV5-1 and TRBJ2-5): KAGVTQTPRYLIKTRGQQVTLSCSPISGHRSVSWYQQTPGQGLQFLFEYFSETQRNKGNFPGRFSGRQFSNSRSEMNVSTLELGDSALYLCASSLAGTREETQYFGPGTRLLVL.

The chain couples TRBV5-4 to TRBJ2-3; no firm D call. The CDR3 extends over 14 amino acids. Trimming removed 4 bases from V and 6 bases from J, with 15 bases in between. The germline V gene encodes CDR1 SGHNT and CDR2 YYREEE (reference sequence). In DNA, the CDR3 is TGTGCCAGCAGCAAGACGGTGGACCCCGATACGCAGTATTTT. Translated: CASSKTVDPDTQYF.

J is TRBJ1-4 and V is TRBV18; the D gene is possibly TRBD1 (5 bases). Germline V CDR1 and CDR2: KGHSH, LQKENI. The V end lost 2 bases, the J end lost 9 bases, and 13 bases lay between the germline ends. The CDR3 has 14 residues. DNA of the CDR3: TGTGCCAGCTCACCAGGGACTGACGTTAAAAAACTGTTTTTT. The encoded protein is CASSPGTDVKKLFF.

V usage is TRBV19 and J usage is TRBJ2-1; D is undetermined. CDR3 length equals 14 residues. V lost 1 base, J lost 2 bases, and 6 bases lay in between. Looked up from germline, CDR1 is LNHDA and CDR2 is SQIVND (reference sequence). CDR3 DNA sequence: TGTGCCAGTAGTATAGGGTACGCCTACAATGAGCAGTTCTTC. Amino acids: CASSIGYAYNEQFF.

The CDR3 spells CASGPGFGATGELFF. The CDR3 region has the DNA TGTGCCAGCGGACCGGGGTTCGGAGCTACCGGGGAGCTGTTTTTT. The chain joins TRBV9 to TRBJ2-2; maybe TRBD2 (5 bases). Trimming shortened V by 7 bases and J by 5 bases, and 18 bases separated the two germline ends. This CDR3 contains 15 residues. Germline CDR1 is SGDLS and CDR2 is YYNGEE.

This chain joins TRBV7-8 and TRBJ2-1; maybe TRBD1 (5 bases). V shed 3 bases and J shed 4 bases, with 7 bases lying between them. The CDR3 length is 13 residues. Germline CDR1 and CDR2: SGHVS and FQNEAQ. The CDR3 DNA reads TGTGCCAGCAGCTTGGGGCTGTACAATGAGCAGTTCTTC. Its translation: CASSLGLYNEQFF.

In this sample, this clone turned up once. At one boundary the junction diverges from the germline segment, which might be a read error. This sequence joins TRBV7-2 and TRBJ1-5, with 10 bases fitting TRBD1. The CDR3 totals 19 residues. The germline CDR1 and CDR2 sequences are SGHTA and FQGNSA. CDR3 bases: TGTGCCAGCAGCCCCCGGACAGGGGGGGAAGGCTATAGCAATCAGTCCCAGCATTTT. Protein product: CASSPRTGGEGYSNQSQHF.

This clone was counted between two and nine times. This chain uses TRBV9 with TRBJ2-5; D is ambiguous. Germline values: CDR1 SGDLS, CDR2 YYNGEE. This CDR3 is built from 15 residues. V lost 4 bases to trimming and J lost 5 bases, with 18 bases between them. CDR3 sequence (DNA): TGTGCCAGCAGCCGCGAGGCGAGGAATTTGGAGACCCAGTACTTC. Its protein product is CASSREARNLETQYF.

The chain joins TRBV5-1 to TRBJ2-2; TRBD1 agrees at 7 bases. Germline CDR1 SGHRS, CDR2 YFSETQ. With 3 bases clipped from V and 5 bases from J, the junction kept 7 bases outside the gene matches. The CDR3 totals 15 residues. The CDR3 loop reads CASSSGTVGTGELFF. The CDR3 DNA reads TGCGCCAGCAGCTCCGGGACAGTGGGAACCGGGGAGCTGTTTTTT.

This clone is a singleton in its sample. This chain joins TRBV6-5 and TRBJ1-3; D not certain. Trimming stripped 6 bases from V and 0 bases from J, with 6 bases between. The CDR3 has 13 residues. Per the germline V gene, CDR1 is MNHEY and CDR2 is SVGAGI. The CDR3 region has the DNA TGTGCCAGCAGGAGGGACTCTGGAAACACCATATATTTT. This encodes CASRRDSGNTIYF.

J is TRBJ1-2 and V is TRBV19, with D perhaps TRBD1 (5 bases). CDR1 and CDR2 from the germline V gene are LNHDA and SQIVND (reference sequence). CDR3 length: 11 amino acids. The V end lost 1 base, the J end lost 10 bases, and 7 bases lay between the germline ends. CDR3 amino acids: CASSIGGDYTF. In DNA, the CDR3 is TGTGCCAGTAGTATAGGAGGGGACTACACCTTC.

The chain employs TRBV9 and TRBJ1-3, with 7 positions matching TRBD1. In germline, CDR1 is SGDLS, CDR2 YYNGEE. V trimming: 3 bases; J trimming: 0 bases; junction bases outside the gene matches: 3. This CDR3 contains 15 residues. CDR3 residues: CASSATGDSGNTIYF. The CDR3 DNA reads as TGTGCCAGCAGCGCCACAGGGGACTCTGGAAACACCATATATTTT.

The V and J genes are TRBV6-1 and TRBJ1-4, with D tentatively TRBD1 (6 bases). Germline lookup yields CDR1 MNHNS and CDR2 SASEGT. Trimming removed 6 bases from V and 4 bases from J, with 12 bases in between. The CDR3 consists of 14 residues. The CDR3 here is CASRSGTLNEKLFF. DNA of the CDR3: TGTGCCAGCAGATCCGGGACACTTAATGAAAAACTGTTTTTT.

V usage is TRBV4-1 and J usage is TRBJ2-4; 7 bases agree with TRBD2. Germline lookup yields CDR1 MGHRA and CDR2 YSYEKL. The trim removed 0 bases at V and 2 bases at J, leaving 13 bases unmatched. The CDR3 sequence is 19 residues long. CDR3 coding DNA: TGCGCCAGCAGCCAAGACTTCCGAGTCGGGAGGTTATCCAAAAACATTCAGTACTTC. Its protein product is CASSQDFRVGRLSKNIQYF.

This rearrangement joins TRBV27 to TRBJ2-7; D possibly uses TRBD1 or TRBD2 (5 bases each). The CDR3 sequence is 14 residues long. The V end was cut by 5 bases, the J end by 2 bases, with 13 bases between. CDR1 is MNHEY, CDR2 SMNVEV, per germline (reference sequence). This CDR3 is CASSPGPRTYEQYF. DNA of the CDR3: TGTGCCAGCAGTCCGGGACCTAGAACCTACGAGCAGTACTTC.

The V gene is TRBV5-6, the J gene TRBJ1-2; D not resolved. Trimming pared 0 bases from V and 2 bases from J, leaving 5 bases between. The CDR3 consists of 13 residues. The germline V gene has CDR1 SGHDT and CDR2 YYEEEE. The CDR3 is CASSLGENYGYTF. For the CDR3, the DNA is TGTGCCAGCAGCTTGGGAGAGAACTATGGCTACACCTTC.

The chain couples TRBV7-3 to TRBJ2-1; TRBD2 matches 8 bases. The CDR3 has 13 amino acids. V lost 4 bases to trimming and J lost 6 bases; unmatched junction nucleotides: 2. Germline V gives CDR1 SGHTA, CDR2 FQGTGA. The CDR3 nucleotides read TGTGCCAGCAGCTCGGGACTAGTCAATGAGCAGTTCTTC. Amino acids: CASSSGLVNEQFF.

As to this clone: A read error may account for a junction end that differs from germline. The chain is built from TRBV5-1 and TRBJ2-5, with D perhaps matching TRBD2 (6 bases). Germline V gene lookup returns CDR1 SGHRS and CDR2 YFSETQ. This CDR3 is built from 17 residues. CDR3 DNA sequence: TGCGCCAGTAGCTTGGCCTTGCGGGACTCACACAGGGAGACCCAGTACTTC. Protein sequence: CASSLALRDSHRETQYF. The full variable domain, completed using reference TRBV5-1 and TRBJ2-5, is KAGVTQTPRYLIKTRGQQVTLSCSPISGHRSVSWYQQTPGQGLQFLFEYFSETQRNKGNFPGRFSGRQFSNSRSEMNVSTLELGDSALYLCASSLALRDSHRETQYFGPGTRLLVL.

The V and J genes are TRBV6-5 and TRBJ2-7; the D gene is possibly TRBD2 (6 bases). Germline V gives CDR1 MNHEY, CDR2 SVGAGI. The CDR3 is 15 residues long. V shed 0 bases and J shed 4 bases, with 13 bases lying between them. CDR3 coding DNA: TGTGCCAGCAGTTACTCGGGGGAAGCGGGTTACGAGCAGTACTTC. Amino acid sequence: CASSYSGEAGYEQYF.

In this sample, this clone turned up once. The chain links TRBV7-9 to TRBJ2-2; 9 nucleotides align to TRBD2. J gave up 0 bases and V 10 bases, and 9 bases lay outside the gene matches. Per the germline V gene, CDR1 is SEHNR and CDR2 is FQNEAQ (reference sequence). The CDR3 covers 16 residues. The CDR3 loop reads CATNAASGTNTGELFF. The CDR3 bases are TGTGCCACGAACGCGGCTAGCGGGACGAACACCGGGGAGCTGTTTTTT.

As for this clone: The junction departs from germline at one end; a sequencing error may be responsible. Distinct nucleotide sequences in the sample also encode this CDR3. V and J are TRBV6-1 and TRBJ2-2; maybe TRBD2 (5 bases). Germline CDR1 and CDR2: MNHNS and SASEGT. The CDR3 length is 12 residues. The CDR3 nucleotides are TGTGCCAGCAGGACTAACACCGGGGAGTTGTTTTTT. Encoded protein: CASRTNTGELFF.

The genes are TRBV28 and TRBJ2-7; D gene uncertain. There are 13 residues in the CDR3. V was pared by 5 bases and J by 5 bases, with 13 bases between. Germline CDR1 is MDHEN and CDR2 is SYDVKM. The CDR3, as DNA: TGTGCCAGCAGTGGACCGACGCGGAACGAGCAGTACTTC. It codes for CASSGPTRNEQYF.